This T cell receptor (beta chain) was retrieved from a study of T cell repertoires in cytomegalovirus infection. Study background: In public TCR beta signatures, there were indications of both CMV infection and matching HLA type.

From the reads, TCRdb called clonotypes with MiXCR, one entry per CDR3 protein. The sample records just under 300,000 distinct CDR3 sequences, around 9.1% being singletons. Deletions cut 4 bases from V and 6 bases from J, with 16 bases between. This CDR3 has 15 amino acids. Per the germline V gene, CDR1 is SGHTA and CDR2 is FQGNSA. This clonotype occurred many times. Sequencing was done on a sample of PBMCs. This sequence was found in a human donor in good health (CMV status not recorded). Some clones in this sample may be carry-over from other donors' samples. This rearrangement joins TRBV7-2 to TRBJ2-1, with D perhaps matching TRBD2 (5 bases). In DNA form, the CDR3 reads TGTGCCAGCAGCTCCCCCCTAGCAACCGCCAATGAGCAGTTCTTC. Its protein is CASSSPLATANEQFF.